The entry below describes one T cell receptor beta chain. This clone's antigen is unknown. No much larger clone exists at a distance of one base, and base qualities are not known. The sample is drawn from a study of post-analysis software for immune sequencing data (dated by TCRdb to between 2015 and 2017). A note on the overall study: The recorded disease courses included relapsing-remitting, secondary progressive and progressive-relapsing multiple sclerosis, and some patients had no subtype annotation. Patient repertoires were compared against around 10 previously published healthy control repertoires from donors aged roughly 6 to 28 years. A subset of samples was prepared in parallel using single-end sample barcoding, then pooled and co-amplified after Illumina adapter ligation. Results and caveats for the whole study, not just this receptor: Multiple sclerosis patients had significantly lower normalized Chao1 diversity than controls, a result that suggests substantial peripheral T-cell clonal expansion. Direct clustering with F measure showed strong co-clustering of samples prepared in the same batch, prompting a batch-effect correction. The control group was slightly older than the multiple sclerosis patient group.

The receptor library was made with PCR. TCRdb shows the sequencer as Illumina HiSeq 2500. To reduce PCR and sequencing biases, unique molecular identifiers were built into the TCR beta cDNA libraries. Per 1 to 10 million input T cells, approximately 500,000 cDNA molecules were obtained, such that each molecule approximated one T cell. The patient libraries were prepared and sequenced with the same protocol used for the earlier healthy control dataset. Samples belonging to the same batch were prepared together, multiplexed and sequenced on a shared HiSeq lane. Concerning the study's data processing: Raw barcoded reads were processed with MIGEC, and single-read molecular identifier groups were discarded before consensus assembly and CDR3 extraction. Clonotype tables were post-analysed with VDJtools, normalizing diversity by down-sampling all datasets to the smallest sample size. Repertoire overlap clustering matched CDR3 amino acid but not nucleotide sequences to correct batch-related cross-sample contamination. Using fastp trimming at Q25 and MiXCR clonotype assembly, TCRdb reanalyzed the public sequencing data and kept in-frame beta chains. Rows merge per CDR3 protein into single entries with the most common DNA and genes. For this entry, the V and J calls and clone size follow TCRdb and not the study's own pipeline. The sample records about 430,000 distinct CDR3 sequences, 35% to 45% of which are singletons. The biggest ten clones account for 6.5% to 8% of the sample.

To demonstrate the VDJtools post-analysis software, TCR beta repertoires were profiled from the peripheral blood of about 13 young patients with multiple sclerosis. Multiple sclerosis patients were children and adolescents aged roughly 6 to 17 years. Sequencing used blood. The sequence was obtained from a girl aged 2 to 9 with multiple sclerosis.

The sequence in DNA is TGTGCCAGCAGCGTTCGGCGGGAGACTTACAATGAGCAGTTCTTC. Translated, this gives CASSVRRETYNEQFF. The sequence joins TRBV9 to TRBJ2-1; 7 bases in between match TRBD2. CDR1 is given as SGDLS and CDR2 as YYNGEE, both from the germline V gene. Germline trimming: 2 bases from V, 4 bases from J; junction bases outside gene matches: 6. Including the terminal cysteine and phenylalanine, the CDR3 comprises 15 residues. Left in the record is the CDR3 DNA by itself, 45 bases read in frame from the first base. Joined to the reference TRBV9 and TRBJ2-1 proteins, this CDR3 gives the full variable domain: DSGVTQTPKHLITATGQRVTLRCSPRSGDLSVYWYQQSLDQGLQFLIQYYNGEERAKGNILERFSAQQFPDLHSELNLSSLELGDSALYFCASSVRRETYNEQFFGPGTRLTVL.